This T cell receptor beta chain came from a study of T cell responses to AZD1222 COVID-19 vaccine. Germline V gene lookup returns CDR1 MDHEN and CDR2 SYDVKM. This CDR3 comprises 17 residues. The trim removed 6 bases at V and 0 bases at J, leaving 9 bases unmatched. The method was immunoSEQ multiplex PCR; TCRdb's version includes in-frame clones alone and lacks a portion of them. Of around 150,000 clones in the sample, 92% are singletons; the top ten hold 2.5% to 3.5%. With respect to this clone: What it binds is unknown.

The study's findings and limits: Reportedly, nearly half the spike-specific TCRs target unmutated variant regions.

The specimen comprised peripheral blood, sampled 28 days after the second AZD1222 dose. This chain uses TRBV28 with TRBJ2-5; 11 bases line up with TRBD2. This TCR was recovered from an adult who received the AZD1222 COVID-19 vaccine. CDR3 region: CASRHLLAGGHQETQYF. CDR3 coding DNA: TGTGCCAGCAGACATCTCCTAGCGGGAGGACACCAAGAGACCCAGTACTTC.